The rows below give T cell receptor beta chains drawn from one sample of a study of Tregs in tolerant kidney transplant recipients. Generated by immunoSEQ multiplex PCR, the TCRdb table keeps only in-frame clones and is missing some. The table records over 70,000 clones, roughly 91% of them present only once. The sample was CD4+ T cells from blood (PBMCs), taken 24 months after the transplant. The receptor source for this set is a human patient who received a combined kidney and bone marrow transplant. Some T cells may have originated in the graft donor. CDR3s include the opening cysteine and the closing phenylalanine or tryptophan. The D gene is left open where the match is weak. Clone sizes are given selectively: once, few, many, or a class where the clone is expanded.

length,size,D,J,V,DNA,CDR3
14,-,-,TRBJ1-5,TRBV4-3,TGCGCCAGCAGCCAAGAACAGTTCAATCAGCCCCAGCATTTT,CASSQEQFNQPQHF
14,once,TRBD1,TRBJ2-7,TRBV29-1,TGCAGCGCCCAAAAACAGGGGGCTACCTACGAGCAGTACTTC,CSAQKQGATYEQYF
15,-,TRBD2,TRBJ2-7,TRBV7-8,TGTGCCAGCAGCTCTTCCGGGACTAGATTCGGCGAGCAGTACTTC,CASSSSGTRFGEQYF
17,-,-,TRBJ1-4,TRBV4-1,TGCGCCAGCAGCCAGGGAGTCTTAATCCGGGACAAGCAAAAACTGTTTTTT,CASSQGVLIRDKQKLFF
16,-,TRBD1,TRBJ2-3,TRBV19,TGTGCCAGTAGTACGACCCGGGACAGGGGTCGAGATACGCAGTATTTT,CASSTTRDRGRDTQYF
13,-,TRBD1,TRBJ1-6,TRBV6-5,TGTGCCAGCAGTACTGCAGGGGGCTCACCCCTCCACTTT,CASSTAGGSPLHF
13,-,-,TRBJ1-1,TRBV19,TGTGCCAGTCGGGGACAAATGAACACTGAAGCTTTCTTT,CASRGQMNTEAFF
17,-,-,TRBJ1-4,TRBV19,TGTGCCAGTAGCCGGCCGGGGGATATAGCAACTAATGAAAAACTGTTTTTT,CASSRPGDIATNEKLFF
15,-,TRBD1,TRBJ2-5,TRBV7-7,TGTGCCAGCAGCTTAGGGACAGGGGTACAAGAGACCCAGTACTTC,CASSLGTGVQETQYF
13,once,-,TRBJ2-3,TRBV7-3,TGTGCCAGCAGCTCGCAGATCACAGATACGCAGTATTTT,CASSSQITDTQYF
15,-,-,TRBJ2-7,TRBV21-1,TGTGCCAGCAGCAACCCTCGGGACTACTCCTACGAGCAGTACTTC,CASSNPRDYSYEQYF
14,-,TRBD1,TRBJ1-2,TRBV2,TGTGCCAGCACCAGGACAGGGGGCACCTATGGCTACACCTTC,CASTRTGGTYGYTF
14,-,TRBD1,TRBJ2-6,TRBV5-4,TGTGCCAGCAGCCGGACAGGGGAAGAGGGCGTCCTGACTTTC,CASSRTGEEGVLTF
15,-,TRBD2,TRBJ2-3,TRBV29-1,TGCAGCGTTGAAGTGCGCGGGAGAACCACAGATACGCAGTATTTT,CSVEVRGRTTDTQYF
14,-,-,TRBJ1-4,TRBV6-5,TGTGCCAGCAGGCAGGTAAGCCTTAATGAAAAACTGTTTTTT,CASRQVSLNEKLFF
17,once,-,TRBJ1-3,TRBV7-8,TGTGCCAGCAGCCTAAAATCCCTTGGGCTTACAGGAAACACCATATATTTT,CASSLKSLGLTGNTIYF
13,-,-,TRBJ1-6,TRBV19,TGTGCCAGTAGTATAGAGTTTGGCTCACCCCTCCACTTT,CASSIEFGSPLHF
14,-,-,TRBJ2-1,TRBV7-9,TGTGCCAGCAGCTTATCCAGCTCCTACAATGAGCAGTTCTTC,CASSLSSSYNEQFF
16,-,-,TRBJ1-2,TRBV2,TGTGCCAGCACCGTCCAATCGGGACATTTAAACTATGGCTACACCTTC,CASTVQSGHLNYGYTF
16,-,-,TRBJ1-2,TRBV18,TGTGCCAGCTCACCAGTCGTCGGGGATCGTAGCTATGGCTACACCTTC,CASSPVVGDRSYGYTF
18,-,-,TRBJ2-1,TRBV30,TGTGCCTGGAGTTCTAAATGGAGCGGGGACAAACACTACAATGAGCAGTTCTTC,CAWSSKWSGDKHYNEQFF
15,once,-,TRBJ1-2,TRBV6-6,TGTGCCAGCAGCAAATATAAACAGCTCGCTCTAGGCTACACCTTC,CASSKYKQLALGYTF
16,-,TRBD2,TRBJ2-3,TRBV27,TGTGCCAGCAGTTATAGGACTAGCGGGAGGTTAGGTACGCAGTATTTT,CASSYRTSGRLGTQYF
17,once,-,TRBJ2-6,TRBV27,TGTGCCAGCAGTTTGGGGTCATGGACTCTTGGGGCCAACGTCCTGACTTTC,CASSLGSWTLGANVLTF
14,-,-,TRBJ2-3,TRBV18,TGTGCCAGCTCACCAAGGGGTCACACAGATACGCAGTATTTT,CASSPRGHTDTQYF
15,-,-,TRBJ1-2,TRBV7-2,TGTGCCAGCAGCCGGGGAGACAGGCTGAGGGTGGGCTACACCTTC,CASSRGDRLRVGYTF
17,-,-,TRBJ2-5,TRBV9,TGTGCCAGCAGCGCAGAGGGGGGGGTTCGGAGGCAAGAGACCCAGTACTTC,CASSAEGGVRRQETQYF
13,-,-,TRBJ1-6,TRBV30,TGTGCCTGGGGGACGGACTATAATTCCCCCCTCCACTTT,CAWGTDYNSPLHF
14,-,TRBD1,TRBJ1-2,TRBV10-1,TGCGCCAGCCCTACTGAGGACAGGGGCAAGGGCTACACCTTC,CASPTEDRGKGYTF
15,-,TRBD2,TRBJ2-5,TRBV4-2,TGTGCCAGCAGCCTACGGGGGGAGGGTCAAGAGACCCAGTACTTC,CASSLRGEGQETQYF
16,-,TRBD2,TRBJ2-1,TRBV4-3,TGCGCCAGCAGCCAAGATCGGGGGGAGGGTTACAATGAGCAGTTCTTC,CASSQDRGEGYNEQFF
16,-,-,TRBJ2-7,TRBV6-6,TGTGCCAGCAGTTACGGGGGGGGGACAAATACGTACGAGCAGTACTTC,CASSYGGGTNTYEQYF
12,-,-,TRBJ1-2,TRBV15,TGTGCCACCAGCAGAGACAGCTATGGCTACACCTTC,CATSRDSYGYTF